Each of the 16 T cell receptor beta chains below was sequenced from the same sample in a study of T-cell reconstitution after alpha-beta-depleted transplantation in children. TCRbeta library construction was performed incorporating unique molecular identifiers. TCRdb analysed the PCR reads with MiXCR anew, one entry per CDR3 protein. The table records hundreds of thousands of distinct CDR3 sequences, around 14% of them present only once. Source: PBMCs, taken before TCRalphabeta/CD19-depleted stem cell transplant. The receptors originated from a girl aged 2 to 9 with congenital amegakaryocytic thrombocytopenia, due to receive a stem cell transplant.

The J gene is TRBJ2-1, the V gene TRBV5-1; 11 bases match TRBD2. V was clipped by 3 bases and J by 8 bases; unmatched bases: 10. This CDR3 region has 16 residues. Looked up from germline, CDR1 is SGHRS and CDR2 is YFSETQ. In DNA form, the CDR3 reads TGCGCCAGCAGCTCCCCTCCGGGACTAGCGGTCCATGAGCAGTTCTTC. Encoded protein: CASSSPPGLAVHEQFF. Together with reference TRBV5-1 and TRBJ2-1, the CDR3 gives the full variable domain: KAGVTQTPRYLIKTRGQQVTLSCSPISGHRSVSWYQQTPGQGLQFLFEYFSETQRNKGNFPGRFSGRQFSNSRSEMNVSTLELGDSALYLCASSSPPGLAVHEQFFGPGTRLTVL.

Ten or more counts support this clonotype. CDR3 amino acids: CSVARWGDFGNEQFF. DNA for the CDR3: TGCAGCGTTGCTAGGTGGGGGGATTTTGGCAATGAGCAGTTCTTC. The chain carries TRBV29-1 and TRBJ2-1, with D possibly being TRBD2 (6 bases). Germline V gene sequence: CDR1 SQVTM, CDR2 ANQGSEA. V was trimmed by 4 bases and J by 6 bases, leaving 19 bases between them. The CDR3 has 15 amino acids.

The chain combines TRBV7-8 with TRBJ2-5; tentative D call: TRBD2 (5 bases). Trimming shortened V by 3 bases and J by 1 base, and 12 bases separated the two germline ends. Per the germline V gene, CDR1 is SGHVS and CDR2 is FQNEAQ. There are 15 residues in the CDR3. Written as DNA, the CDR3 is TGTGCCAGCAGCTTCCTCCGGGGAACCCAAGAGACCCAGTACTTC. Protein sequence: CASSFLRGTQETQYF.

The sample holds many counts of this clonotype. The chain employs TRBV12-3 or TRBV12-4 and TRBJ2-1; 12 nucleotides line up with TRBD2. This CDR3 is 18 amino acids long. J gave up 8 bases and V 3 bases, and 14 bases lay outside the gene matches. CDR3 nucleotides: TGTGCCAGCAGTTTGGGTCTAGCGGGAGGGCCCTCAGGTGATGAGCAGTTCTTC. Translated, it gives CASSLGLAGGPSGDEQFF.

The table lists this clonotype with a few counts. The chain employs TRBV5-1 and TRBJ2-7, with unresolved D. CDR1 is SGHRS and CDR2 is YFSETQ in the germline V gene. The CDR3 extends over 16 amino acids. V was cut by 3 bases and J by 1 base, with 17 bases left in between. The CDR3: CASSYGGSFMSYEQYF. Written as DNA, the CDR3 is TGCGCCAGCAGCTACGGCGGCAGTTTTATGTCCTACGAGCAGTACTTC.

At least ten counts were recorded for this clonotype. This rearrangement joins TRBV5-1 to TRBJ2-3; TRBD1 might be the D (5 bases). With 1 base removed from V and 0 bases from J, the gap between germline ends came to 12 bases. There are 16 residues in the CDR3. CDR1 and CDR2 from the germline V gene are SGHRS and YFSETQ. The CDR3 loop is CASSLSTEISTDTQYF. The CDR3 DNA reads TGCGCCAGCAGCTTGTCGACAGAAATCAGCACAGATACGCAGTATTTT.

The chain combines TRBV21-1 with TRBJ2-7. TRBV21-1 has pseudogene status. The CDR3 contains 14 residues. The CDR3 reads CASSIYRFRDEQYF. Here the CDR3 DNA reads TGTGCCAGCAGCATTTATAGATTCAGAGACGAGCAGTACTTC.

The chain has TRBV9 and TRBJ2-2, with TRBD2 matching over 9 bases. Trimming cost V 0 bases and J 7 bases; bases outside gene matches: 7. Germline V CDR1 and CDR2: SGDLS, YYNGEE. The CDR3 is 16 amino acids. Here the CDR3 DNA reads TGTGCCAGCAGCGTAGTAGCGGGAGAGGTCTACGGGGAGCTGTTTTTT. Translated, it gives CASSVVAGEVYGELFF.

There are many counts of this clonotype. This chain joins TRBV20-1 and TRBJ1-2; 10 nucleotides line up with TRBD1. This CDR3 has 14 residues. The germline CDR1 and CDR2 sequences are DFQATT and SNEGSKA (reference sequence). J gave up 7 bases and V 6 bases, and 11 bases lay outside the gene matches. The CDR3 spells CSAGRRDRGIGYTF. The CDR3 nucleotides read TGCAGTGCCGGCCGCCGGGACAGGGGAATTGGCTACACCTTC.

This clonotype was observed a few times. The chain joins TRBV7-9 to TRBJ2-3; tentative D call: TRBD1 (6 bases). Germline V CDR1 and CDR2: SEHNR, FQNEAQ (reference sequence). The CDR3 is 15 residues long. Trimming cost V 3 bases and J 4 bases, with 14 bases left between them. This CDR3 is CASSLDRRLADTQYF. The CDR3 nucleotides are TGTGCCAGCAGCTTGGACAGACGACTGGCAGATACGCAGTATTTT.

There are many counts of this clonotype. The rearrangement links TRBV12-3 or TRBV12-4 to TRBJ2-7; D may be TRBD2 (5 bases). This CDR3 region has 12 residues. Trimming pared 5 bases from V and 4 bases from J, leaving 9 bases between. The CDR3 sequence is CASSAGRYEQYF. CDR3 sequence (DNA): TGTGCCAGCAGTGCGGGTCGTTACGAGCAGTACTTC.

The chain couples TRBV7-9 to TRBJ1-1; D uncertain. The CDR3 extends over 13 amino acids. Germline CDR1 and CDR2: SEHNR and FQNEAQ (reference sequence). Trimming removed 5 bases at V and 11 bases at J, with 18 bases between. The CDR3 nucleotides read TGTGCCAGCAGCCCACGAATTCAAGGTACGGCTTTCTTT. This translates into CASSPRIQGTAFF. The full variable domain, its missing parts supplied by reference TRBV7-9 and TRBJ1-1, is DTGVSQNPRHKITKRGQNVTFRCDPISEHNRLYWYRQTLGQGPEFLTYFQNEAQLEKSRLLSDRFSAERPKGSFSTLEIQRTEQGDSAMYLCASSPRIQGTAFFGQGTRLTVV.

To note about this clonotype: A clone one base away is much larger, so this may be a read error. J is TRBJ1-2 and V is TRBV5-1, with D possibly TRBD1 on 5 matching bases. Germline lookup yields CDR1 SGHRS and CDR2 YFSETQ. The CDR3 sequence is 14 residues long. The CDR3 nucleotides are TGCGCCAGCCGCTTGGTTCCCAGGGATTATGGCTACACCTTC. Translated, it gives CASRLVPRDYGYTF.

This clonotype showed up just a few times. J is TRBJ2-1 and V is TRBV28, with D possibly TRBD2 on 5 matching bases. The CDR3 has 14 amino acids. The V gene's germline CDR1 is MDHEN and CDR2 SYDVKM. The ends were cut back, 4 bases at V and 4 bases at J, with 11 bases in the middle. The CDR3 sequence is CASSWETGYNEQFF. CDR3 nucleotides: TGTGCCAGCAGTTGGGAGACGGGTTACAATGAGCAGTTCTTC.

This clonotype was counted many times. The chain is built from TRBV7-8 and TRBJ2-5; D is perhaps TRBD2 (5 bases). The CDR3 runs to 15 residues. V dropped 5 bases and J dropped 4 bases, with 17 bases sitting between them. CDR1 is SGHVS, CDR2 FQNEAQ, per germline. The CDR3 DNA follows: TGTGCCAGCAGCCAAAGGTGGCTAGCTAGAGAGACCCAGTACTTC. Translating it yields CASSQRWLARETQYF.

The chain is built from TRBV24-1 and TRBJ2-2, with D perhaps matching TRBD1 or TRBD2 (5 bases each). Trimming took off 0 bases at V and 5 bases at J, with 21 bases between the two ends. This CDR3 contains 19 residues. The V gene's germline CDR1 is KGHDR and CDR2 SFDVKD. In DNA form, the CDR3 reads TGTGCCACCAGTGATTTGAGGGAAATAGGGACGGAATCTACCGGGGAGCTGTTTTTT. Its translation is CATSDLREIGTESTGELFF.